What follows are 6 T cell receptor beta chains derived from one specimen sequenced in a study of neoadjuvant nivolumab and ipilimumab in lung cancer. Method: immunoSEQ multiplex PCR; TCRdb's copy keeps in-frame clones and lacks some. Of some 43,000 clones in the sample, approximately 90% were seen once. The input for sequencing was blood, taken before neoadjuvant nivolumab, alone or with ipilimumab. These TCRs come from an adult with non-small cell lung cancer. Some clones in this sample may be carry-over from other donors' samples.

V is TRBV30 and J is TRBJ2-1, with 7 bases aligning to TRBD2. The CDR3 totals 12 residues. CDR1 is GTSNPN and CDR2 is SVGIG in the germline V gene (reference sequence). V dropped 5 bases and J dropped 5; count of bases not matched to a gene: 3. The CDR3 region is CAWGTTHNEQFF. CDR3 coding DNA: TGTGCCTGGGGGACTACTCACAATGAGCAGTTCTTC.

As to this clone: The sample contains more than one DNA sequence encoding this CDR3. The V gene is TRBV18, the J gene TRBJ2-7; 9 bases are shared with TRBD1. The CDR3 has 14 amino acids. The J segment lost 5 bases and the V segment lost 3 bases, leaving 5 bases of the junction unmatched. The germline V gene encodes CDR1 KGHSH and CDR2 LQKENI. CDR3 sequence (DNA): TGTGCCAGCTCACCCGGGACAGGGAGGGACGAGCAGTACTTC. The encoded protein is CASSPGTGRDEQYF.

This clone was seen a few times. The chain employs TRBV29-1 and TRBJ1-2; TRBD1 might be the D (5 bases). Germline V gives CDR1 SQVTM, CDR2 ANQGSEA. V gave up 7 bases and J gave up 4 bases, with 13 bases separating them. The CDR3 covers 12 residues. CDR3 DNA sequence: TGCAGCGGGAGGGTTGGGGGCTATGGCTACACCTTC. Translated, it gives CSGRVGGYGYTF.

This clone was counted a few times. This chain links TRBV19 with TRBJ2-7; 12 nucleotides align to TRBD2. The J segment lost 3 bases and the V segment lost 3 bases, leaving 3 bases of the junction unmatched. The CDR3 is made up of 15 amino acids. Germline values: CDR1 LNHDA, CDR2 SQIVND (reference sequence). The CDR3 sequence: CASSMLTSGGYEQYF. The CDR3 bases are TGTGCCAGTAGTATGTTGACTAGCGGGGGCTACGAGCAGTACTTC. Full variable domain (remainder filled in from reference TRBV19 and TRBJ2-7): DGGITQSPKYLFRKEGQNVTLSCEQNLNHDAMYWYRQDPGQGLRLIYYSQIVNDFQKGDIAEGYSVSREKKESFPLTVTSAQKNPTAFYLCASSMLTSGGYEQYFGPGTRLTVT.

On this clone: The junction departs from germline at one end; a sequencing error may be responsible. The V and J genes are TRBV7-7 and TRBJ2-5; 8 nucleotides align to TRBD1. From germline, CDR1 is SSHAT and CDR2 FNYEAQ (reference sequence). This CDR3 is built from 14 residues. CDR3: CASSASGGPETQYF. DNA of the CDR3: TGTGCTAGCAGCGCATCAGGGGGCCCAGAGACCCAGTACTTC.

CDR3 nucleotide sequence: TGTGCCTGGAGCACCAGGGTTGAAGCTTTCTTT. This sequence encodes CAWSTRVEAFF. This sequence joins TRBV30 and TRBJ1-1, with D possibly TRBD1 on 5 matching bases. The CDR3 has 11 amino acids. The V gene's germline CDR1 is GTSNPN and CDR2 SVGIG (reference sequence). Trimming stripped 3 bases from V and 7 bases from J, with 9 bases between.